The T cell receptor (beta chain) under discussion was sequenced for a study of blood T cell repertoires in COVID-19. Study at large: Acute-phase and convalescent COVID-19 samples originated in the United States, Italy and Spain. The cDNA or gDNA used as material had been derived from T cells, B-cell-depleted T cells, or PBMCs.

V was clipped by 0 bases and J by 2 bases; unmatched bases: 10. The germline gives CDR1 SGDLS, CDR2 YYNGEE. The CDR3 is 17 residues long. Per the original data handling: Estimates of nucleated cell counts were drawn from the amplification of reference gene primers. Repertoires were generated with immunoSEQ multiplex PCR, while TCRdb's copy carries only in-frame clones and drops some. The D gene and trimming were derived from the DNA, and the V and J assignments and clone size from that table. The data show 250,000 to 350,000 clones, about nine tenths seen once. This clonotype originated in a man aged 18 to 35 with active or convalescent COVID-19. This rearrangement joins TRBV9 to TRBJ2-5; 7 bases fit TRBD2. Sample: peripheral blood. This chain's CDR3 is CASSVGLLGGGQETQYF. The DNA for the CDR3 is TGTGCCAGCAGCGTAGGACTTTTAGGCGGGGGTCAAGAGACCCAGTACTTC.